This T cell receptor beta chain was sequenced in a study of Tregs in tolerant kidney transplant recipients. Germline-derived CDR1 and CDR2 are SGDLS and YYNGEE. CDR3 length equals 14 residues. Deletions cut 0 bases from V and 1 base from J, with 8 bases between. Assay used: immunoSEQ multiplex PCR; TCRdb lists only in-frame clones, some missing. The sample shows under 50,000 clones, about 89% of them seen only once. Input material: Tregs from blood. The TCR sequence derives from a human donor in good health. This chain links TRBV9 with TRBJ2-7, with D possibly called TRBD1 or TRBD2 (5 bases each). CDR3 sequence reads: CASSVGGESYEQYF. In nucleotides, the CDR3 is TGTGCCAGCAGCGTAGGAGGGGAATCCTACGAGCAGTACTTC.